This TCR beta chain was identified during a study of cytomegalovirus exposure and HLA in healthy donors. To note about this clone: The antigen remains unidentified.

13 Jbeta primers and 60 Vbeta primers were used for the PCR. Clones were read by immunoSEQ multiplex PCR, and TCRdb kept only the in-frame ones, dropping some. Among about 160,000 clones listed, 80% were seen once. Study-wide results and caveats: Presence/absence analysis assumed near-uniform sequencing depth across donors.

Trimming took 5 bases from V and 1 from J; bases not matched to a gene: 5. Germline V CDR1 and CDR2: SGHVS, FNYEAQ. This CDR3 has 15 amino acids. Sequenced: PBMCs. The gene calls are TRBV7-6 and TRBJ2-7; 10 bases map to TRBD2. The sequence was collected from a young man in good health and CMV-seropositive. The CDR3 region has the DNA TGTGCCAGCAGCCATACTAGCGGGGCTTCCTACGAGCAGTACTTC. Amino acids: CASSHTSGASYEQYF.